Sequencing of this TCR beta chain was carried out in a study of neurological immune-mediated disorders. Study-wide findings and caveats: There were no CDR3 amino acid sequences shared by expanded clones across subjects, a result suggesting private repertoires in all groups.

CDR1 and CDR2 from the germline V gene are SGHTA and FQGNSA. With 6 bases removed from V and 2 bases from J, the gap between germline ends came to 11 bases. CDR3 size: 13 residues. The cDNA came from 5'RACE with 10-nucleotide random UMIs. TCRdb re-called the 5' RACE reads with MiXCR, one entry per CDR3 protein. Of about 88,000 distinct CDR3 sequences listed, about 3.8% were seen once; the top ten hold under 6.5%. Unsorted libraries were derived from 2 million PBMCs stored at -80 C. The sample holds many counts of this clonotype. Its antigen remains unidentified. V gene TRBV7-2 combines with J gene TRBJ2-7; possible D gene TRBD2, 6 bases. The sequence was obtained from a woman younger than 35 with multiple sclerosis. Sequenced: PBMCs. CDR3 nucleotides: TGTGCCAGCAGTTACACGGGGGCCTACGAGCAGTACTTC. Translating it yields CASSYTGAYEQYF.